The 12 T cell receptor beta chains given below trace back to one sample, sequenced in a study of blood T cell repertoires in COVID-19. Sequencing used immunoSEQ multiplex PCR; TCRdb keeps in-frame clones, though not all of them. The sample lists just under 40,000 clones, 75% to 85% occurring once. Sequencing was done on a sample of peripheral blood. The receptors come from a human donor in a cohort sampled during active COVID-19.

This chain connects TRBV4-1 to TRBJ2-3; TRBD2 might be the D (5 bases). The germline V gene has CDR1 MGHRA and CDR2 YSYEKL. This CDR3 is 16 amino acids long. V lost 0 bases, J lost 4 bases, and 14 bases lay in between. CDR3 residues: CASSQDRTTEADTQYF. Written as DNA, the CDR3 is TGCGCCAGCAGCCAAGATAGGACGACGGAGGCAGATACGCAGTATTTT.

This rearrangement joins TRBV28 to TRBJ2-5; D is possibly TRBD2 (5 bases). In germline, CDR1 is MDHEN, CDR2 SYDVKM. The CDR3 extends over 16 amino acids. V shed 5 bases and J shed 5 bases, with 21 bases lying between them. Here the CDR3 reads CASSEVGEALRETQYF. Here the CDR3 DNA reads TGTGCCAGCAGTGAAGTCGGGGAAGCCTTAAGGGAGACCCAGTACTTC.

The CDR3, as DNA: TGCAGCGTTGGGGACAGCTCGACGGTCGGGGCTTTCTTT. This sequence encodes CSVGDSSTVGAFF. The rearrangement uses TRBV29-1 and TRBJ1-1; 7 bases fit TRBD1. The CDR3 covers 13 residues. Germline V gene lookup returns CDR1 SQVTM and CDR2 ANQGSEA. The junction had 13 bases not matched to a gene; V was cut back by 4 bases and J by 11 bases.

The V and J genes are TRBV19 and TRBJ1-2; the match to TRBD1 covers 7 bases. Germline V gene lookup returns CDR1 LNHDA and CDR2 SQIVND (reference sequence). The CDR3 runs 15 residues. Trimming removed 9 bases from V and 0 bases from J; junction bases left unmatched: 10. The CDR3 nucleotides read TGTGCCAGCAACAGGGGCCTCTCCTCTAACTATGGCTACACCTTC. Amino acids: CASNRGLSSNYGYTF.

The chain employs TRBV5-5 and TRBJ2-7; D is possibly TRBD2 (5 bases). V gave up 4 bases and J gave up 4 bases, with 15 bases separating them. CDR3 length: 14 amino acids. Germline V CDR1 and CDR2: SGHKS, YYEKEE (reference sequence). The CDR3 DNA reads TGTGCCAGCAGCCATGGAGGTCGGCTTTACGAGCAGTACTTC. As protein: CASSHGGRLYEQYF. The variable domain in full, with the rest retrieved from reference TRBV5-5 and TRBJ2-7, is DAGVTQSPTHLIKTRGQQVTLRCSPISGHKSVSWYQQVLGQGPQFIFQYYEKEERGRGNFPDRFSARQFPNYSSELNVNALLLGDSALYLCASSHGGRLYEQYFGPGTRLTVT.

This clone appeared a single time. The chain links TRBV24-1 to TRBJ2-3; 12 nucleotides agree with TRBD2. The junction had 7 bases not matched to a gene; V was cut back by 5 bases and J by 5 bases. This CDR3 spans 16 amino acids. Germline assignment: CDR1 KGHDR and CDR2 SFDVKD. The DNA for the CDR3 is TGTGCCACCAGTGGAGGACTAGCGGGAATCGGAGATACGCAGTATTTT. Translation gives CATSGGLAGIGDTQYF.

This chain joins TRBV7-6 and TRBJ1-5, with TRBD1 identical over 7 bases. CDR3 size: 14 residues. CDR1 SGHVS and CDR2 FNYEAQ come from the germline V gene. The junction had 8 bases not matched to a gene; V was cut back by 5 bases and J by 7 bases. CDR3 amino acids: CASSPQGSGQPQHF. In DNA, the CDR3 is TGTGCCAGCAGCCCACAGGGGTCAGGCCAGCCCCAGCATTTT.

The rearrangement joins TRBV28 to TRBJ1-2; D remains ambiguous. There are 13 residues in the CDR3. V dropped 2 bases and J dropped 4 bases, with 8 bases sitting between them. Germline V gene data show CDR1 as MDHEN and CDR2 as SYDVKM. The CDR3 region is CASSLVQSYGYTF. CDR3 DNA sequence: TGTGCCAGCAGTTTAGTACAGTCCTATGGCTACACCTTC.

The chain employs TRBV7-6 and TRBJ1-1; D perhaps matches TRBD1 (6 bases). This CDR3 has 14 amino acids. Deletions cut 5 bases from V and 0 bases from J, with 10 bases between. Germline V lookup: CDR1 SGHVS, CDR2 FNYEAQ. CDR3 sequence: CASSLAGVNTEAFF. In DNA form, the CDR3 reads TGTGCCAGCAGCCTCGCAGGGGTGAACACTGAAGCTTTCTTT.

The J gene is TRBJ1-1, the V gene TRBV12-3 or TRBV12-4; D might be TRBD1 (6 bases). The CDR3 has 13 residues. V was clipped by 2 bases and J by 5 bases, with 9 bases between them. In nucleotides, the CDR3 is TGTGCCAGCAGTTTACAGGGGATTACTGAAGCTTTCTTT. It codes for CASSLQGITEAFF.

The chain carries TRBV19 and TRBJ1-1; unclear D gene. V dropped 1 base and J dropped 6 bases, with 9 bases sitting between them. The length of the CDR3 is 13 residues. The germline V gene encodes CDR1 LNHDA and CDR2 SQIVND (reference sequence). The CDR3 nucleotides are TGTGCCAGTAGTATAGCAGGAACCGCTGAAGCTTTCTTT. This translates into CASSIAGTAEAFF.

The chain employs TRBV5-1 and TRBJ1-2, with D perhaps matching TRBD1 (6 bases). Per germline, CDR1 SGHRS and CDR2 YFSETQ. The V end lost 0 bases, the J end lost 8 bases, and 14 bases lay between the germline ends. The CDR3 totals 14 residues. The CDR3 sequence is CASSLGGGEGGYTF. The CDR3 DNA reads TGCGCCAGCAGCTTGGGAGGGGGTGAGGGCGGCTACACCTTC.